These 23 T cell receptor beta chains share one sample of origin, sequenced in a study of long-term antiretroviral therapy in people with HIV. The authors ran the immunoSEQ assay, v3.0, at survey level. Using immunoSEQ multiplex PCR, the repertoire was profiled, and TCRdb retains in-frame clones only, with some absent. In the table there are 35,000 or so clones, around 94% of which are singletons. The input for sequencing was unsorted PBMCs, taken 4.1 years after starting antiretroviral therapy. Every receptor here comes from a woman aged 45-65 years with HIV.

V gene TRBV4-2 combines with J gene TRBJ2-2; TRBD2 agrees at 12 bases. The V segment lost 1 base and the J segment 5 bases; nucleotides outside the gene matches: 11. This CDR3 is built from 19 residues. The germline V gene has CDR1 LGHNA and CDR2 YNFKEQ. The CDR3 nucleotides read TGTGCCAGCAGCCAAGGGACTAGCGGGGATGAATATATTACCGGGGAGCTGTTTTTT. Protein sequence: CASSQGTSGDEYITGELFF.

The DNA of the CDR3 is TGTGCCAGCAGCTCCCGGGACACAAGCTCCTACAATGAGCAGTTCTTC. Its translation is CASSSRDTSSYNEQFF. J is TRBJ2-1 and V is TRBV5-4, with D possibly TRBD1 on 6 matching bases. The CDR3 runs 16 residues. Looked up from germline, CDR1 is SGHNT and CDR2 is YYREEE (reference sequence). Trimming removed 3 bases at V and 0 bases at J, with 13 bases between.

Only one count was recorded for this clone. The genes are TRBV30 and TRBJ1-4, with D possibly being TRBD1 (6 bases). There are 15 residues in the CDR3. V lost 1 base, J lost 7 bases, and 16 bases lay in between. Germline loops: CDR1 GTSNPN, CDR2 SVGIG (reference sequence). DNA for the CDR3: TGTGCCTGGAGTGGAACACACTTAGGGGGTGAAAAACTGTTTTTT. It translates to CAWSGTHLGGEKLFF.

The rearrangement uses TRBV29-1 and TRBJ2-7, with 9 bases fitting TRBD1. CDR3 length equals 14 residues. Germline trimming cut 5 bases from V and 0 bases from J; bases unmatched to any gene: 5. Germline V gene lookup returns CDR1 SQVTM and CDR2 ANQGSEA. CDR3 sequence (DNA): TGCAGCGTTATCCGGGACAGGGACTCCTACGAGCAGTACTTC. Translation gives CSVIRDRDSYEQYF.

The rearrangement joins TRBV5-1 to TRBJ2-5; maybe TRBD2 (5 bases). The CDR3 runs to 15 residues. Germline V lookup: CDR1 SGHRS, CDR2 YFSETQ. The V and J ends lost 1 base and 9 bases respectively, with 19 bases between them. Written as DNA, the CDR3 is TGCGCCAGCAGCTTGAATCGACCTGGGCAAGCGGCCCAGTACTTC. It yields the protein CASSLNRPGQAAQYF. The full variable domain, completed using reference TRBV5-1 and TRBJ2-5, is KAGVTQTPRYLIKTRGQQVTLSCSPISGHRSVSWYQQTPGQGLQFLFEYFSETQRNKGNFPGRFSGRQFSNSRSEMNVSTLELGDSALYLCASSLNRPGQAAQYFGPGTRLLVL.

The chain joins TRBV6-5 to TRBJ1-6; D is unresolved. In germline, CDR1 is MNHEY, CDR2 SVGAGI. Trimming left V 6 bases short and J 9 bases short, with 9 bases between. This CDR3 comprises 12 residues. Here the CDR3 reads CASSPMGSPLHF. The CDR3 nucleotides are TGTGCCAGCAGCCCTATGGGTTCACCCCTCCACTTT.

This rearrangement joins TRBV7-9 to TRBJ1-1; 9 bases map to TRBD1. From germline, CDR1 is SEHNR and CDR2 FQNEAQ (reference sequence). V was clipped by 1 base and J by 11 bases; unmatched bases: 8. The length of the CDR3 is 14 residues. The CDR3 sequence is CASSLGGTGFVAFF. CDR3 DNA sequence: TGTGCCAGCAGCTTAGGGGGGACAGGGTTTGTGGCTTTCTTT.

Here the CDR3 reads CASSFTAGNTEAFF. CDR3 DNA sequence: TGCGCCAGCAGCTTTACGGCAGGGAACACTGAAGCTTTCTTT. This chain connects TRBV5-1 to TRBJ1-1; D is unresolved. The ends were cut back, 2 bases at V and 1 base at J, with 9 bases in the middle. Germline V gene sequence: CDR1 SGHRS, CDR2 YFSETQ. This CDR3 contains 14 residues.

This clone was observed once. The V call is TRBV19, the J call TRBJ2-2, with no clear D. CDR3 size: 14 residues. V lost 4 bases and J lost 1, with 7 bases in between. Germline CDR1 is LNHDA and CDR2 is SQIVND (reference sequence). In nucleotides, the CDR3 is TGTGCCAGTAGTAATGGCGAGAACACCGGGGAGCTGTTTTTT. It encodes CASSNGENTGELFF.

On this clone: The same CDR3 also results from other DNA sequences found in this sample. The gene calls are TRBV7-8 and TRBJ2-7; the match to TRBD1 covers 7 bases. The CDR3 contains 14 residues. J lost 2 bases, V lost 1 base, and 2 bases had no gene match. Germline CDR1 SGHVS, CDR2 FQNEAQ. CDR3 amino acids: CASSLGTGPYEQYF. DNA for the CDR3: TGTGCCAGCAGCTTAGGGACAGGCCCCTACGAGCAGTACTTC.

The V call is TRBV7-6, the J call TRBJ1-6; 9 nucleotides agree with TRBD1. This CDR3 spans 15 amino acids. Germline V CDR1 and CDR2: SGHVS, FNYEAQ. V lost 5 bases to trimming and J lost 9 bases; unmatched junction nucleotides: 8. The CDR3, as DNA: TGTGCCAGCAGCCTTCTACAGGGGGCCACTTCACCCCTCCACTTT. Protein sequence: CASSLLQGATSPLHF.

This chain joins TRBV30 and TRBJ2-2; TRBD1 might be the D (7 bases). CDR3 length: 14 residues. Trimming stripped 0 bases from V and 7 bases from J, with 12 bases between. The germline CDR1 and CDR2 sequences are GTSNPN and SVGIG (reference sequence). The CDR3 DNA sequence: TGTGCCTGGAGTGTATTCCAGGGGGGCGGGGAGCTGTTTTTT. Residues: CAWSVFQGGGELFF.

The V gene is TRBV11-2, the J gene TRBJ2-1; tentatively, D is TRBD1 (6 bases). V was pared by 3 bases and J by 4 bases, with 19 bases between. Germline loops: CDR1 SGHAT, CDR2 FQNNGV. The CDR3 is 17 residues long. The CDR3 loop is CASSFKRPGTNYNEQFF. CDR3 DNA sequence: TGTGCCAGCAGCTTTAAGAGGCCCGGGACAAATTACAATGAGCAGTTCTTC.

This clone was detected once. V gene TRBV6-6 combines with J gene TRBJ2-3; tentative D call: TRBD2 (5 bases). V lost 5 bases to trimming and J lost 3 bases, with 12 bases between them. CDR1 and CDR2 (germline): MNHNY, SVGAGI (reference sequence). This CDR3 has 14 residues. The CDR3: CASSRPGETDTQYF. CDR3 nucleotide sequence: TGTGCCAGCAGTAGACCCGGGGAAACAGATACGCAGTATTTT.

The gene calls are TRBV7-3 and TRBJ2-7; 7 nucleotides line up with TRBD1. CDR3 size: 13 residues. Unmatched junction bases numbered 5, after V lost 8 bases and J lost 1 base. Germline V gene sequence: CDR1 SGHTA, CDR2 FQGTGA. The CDR3 sequence: CASSTGLSYEQYF. For the CDR3, the DNA is TGTGCCAGCTCGACAGGGCTGTCCTACGAGCAGTACTTC.

The rearrangement joins TRBV27 to TRBJ2-4, with D hard to call. The V gene lost 2 bases and the J gene lost 0 bases, with 11 bases spanning the gap. The CDR3 length is 16 residues. Per the germline V gene, CDR1 is MNHEY and CDR2 is SMNVEV (reference sequence). DNA for the CDR3: TGTGCCAGCAGTTTACTTTGGACGGGAGCCAAAAACATTCAGTACTTC. Protein: CASSLLWTGAKNIQYF.

V and J are TRBV5-6 and TRBJ1-2; 7 bases are shared with TRBD1. CDR1 SGHDT and CDR2 YYEEEE come from the germline V gene. The trim removed 4 bases at V and 0 bases at J, leaving 9 bases unmatched. The CDR3 runs 16 residues. The CDR3 nucleotides are TGTGCCAGCAGCCTGGACAGGTTGGGAGCTAACTATGGCTACACCTTC. This translates into CASSLDRLGANYGYTF.

The genes are TRBV10-1 and TRBJ2-2; perhaps TRBD2 as D (7 bases). Trimming removed 0 bases at V and 3 bases at J, with 8 bases between. Germline lookup yields CDR1 WNHNN and CDR2 SYGVQD (reference sequence). The CDR3 consists of 15 residues. The DNA of the CDR3 is TGCGCCAGCAGTGAGTCCGGGGGGCACACCGGGGAGCTGTTTTTT. This sequence encodes CASSESGGHTGELFF.

V is TRBV9 and J is TRBJ1-1, with 8 bases matching TRBD1. There are 14 residues in the CDR3. V was clipped by 3 bases and J by 11 bases; unmatched bases: 12. Germline V CDR1 and CDR2: SGDLS, YYNGEE. The CDR3 loop is CASSAMPGQGEAFF. The CDR3 DNA sequence: TGTGCCAGCAGCGCGATGCCCGGACAGGGTGAGGCTTTCTTT.

The gene calls are TRBV6-1 and TRBJ1-5; 7 nucleotides match TRBD1. V trimming: 4 bases; J trimming: 6 bases; junction bases outside the gene matches: 12. Germline values: CDR1 MNHNS, CDR2 SASEGT. There are 16 residues in the CDR3. This chain's CDR3 is CASSGRSRGASQPQHF. The DNA of the CDR3 is TGTGCCAGCAGTGGGAGGTCCAGGGGGGCAAGTCAGCCCCAGCATTTT.

The rearrangement links TRBV27 to TRBJ1-1; the D is unclear. This CDR3 spans 13 amino acids. Germline-derived CDR1 and CDR2 are MNHEY and SMNVEV (reference sequence). V was cut by 5 bases and J by 4 bases, with 11 bases left in between. The DNA of the CDR3 is TGTGCCAGCAGTGACCGGGTGCGCACTGAAGCTTTCTTT. Its protein is CASSDRVRTEAFF.

This chain connects TRBV11-3 to TRBJ2-3; D possibly corresponds to TRBD1 (6 bases). The CDR3 covers 14 residues. Germline V gene sequence: CDR1 SGHNT, CDR2 YENEEA. V lost 2 bases and J 6 bases, leaving 12 bases between the germline ends. DNA for the CDR3: TGTGCCAGCAGCTTAAGGGCCCAGGGGGATACGCAGTATTTT. Translating gives CASSLRAQGDTQYF.

This chain links TRBV27 with TRBJ2-1, with D possibly being TRBD1 (6 bases). Deletions cut 4 bases from V and 6 bases from J, with 10 bases between. Per the germline V gene, CDR1 is MNHEY and CDR2 is SMNVEV (reference sequence). The CDR3 length is 13 residues. This CDR3 is CASSYGQFNEQFF. CDR3 sequence (DNA): TGTGCCAGCAGTTACGGACAGTTCAATGAGCAGTTCTTC.